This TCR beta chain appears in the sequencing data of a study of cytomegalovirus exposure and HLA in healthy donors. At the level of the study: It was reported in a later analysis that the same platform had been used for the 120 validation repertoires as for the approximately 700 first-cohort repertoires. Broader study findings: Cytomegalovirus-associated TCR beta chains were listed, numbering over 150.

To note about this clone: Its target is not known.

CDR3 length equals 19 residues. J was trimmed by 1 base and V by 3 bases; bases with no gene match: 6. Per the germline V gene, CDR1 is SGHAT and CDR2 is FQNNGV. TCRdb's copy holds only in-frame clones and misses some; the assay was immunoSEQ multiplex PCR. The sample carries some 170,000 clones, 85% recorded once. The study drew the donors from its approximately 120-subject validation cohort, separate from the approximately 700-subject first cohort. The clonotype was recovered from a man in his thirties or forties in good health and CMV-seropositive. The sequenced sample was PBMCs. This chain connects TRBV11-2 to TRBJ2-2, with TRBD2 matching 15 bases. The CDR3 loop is CASSLGTSGGHLNTGELFF. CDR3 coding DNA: TGTGCCAGCAGCTTGGGGACTAGCGGGGGGCATTTGAACACCGGGGAGCTGTTTTTT.